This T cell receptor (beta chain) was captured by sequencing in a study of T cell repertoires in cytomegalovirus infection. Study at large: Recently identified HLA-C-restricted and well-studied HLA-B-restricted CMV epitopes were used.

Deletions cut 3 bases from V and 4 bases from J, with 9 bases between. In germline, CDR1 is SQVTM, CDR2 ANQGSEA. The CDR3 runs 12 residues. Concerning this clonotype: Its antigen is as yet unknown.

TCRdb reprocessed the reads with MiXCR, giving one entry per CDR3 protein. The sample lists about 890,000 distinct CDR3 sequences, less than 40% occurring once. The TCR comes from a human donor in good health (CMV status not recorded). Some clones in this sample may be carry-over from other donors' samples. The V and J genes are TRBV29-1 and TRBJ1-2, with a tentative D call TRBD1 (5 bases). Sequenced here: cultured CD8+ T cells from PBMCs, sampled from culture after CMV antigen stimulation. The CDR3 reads CSVDAGIYGYTF. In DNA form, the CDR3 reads TGCAGCGTTGACGCAGGGATCTATGGCTACACCTTC.